The clone carrying this T cell receptor beta chain was recorded many times. The target antigen is unknown. The data were taken from a study of regulatory T cells in long-lasting Graves disease. Study-level results: Favored usage of TRBV28, TRBJ1-2 and TRBJ2-5 was recorded in persistent disease.

Time point reported: newly diagnosed GD, antithyroid drugs for less than 3 months. Generation of the TCR library employed RNA extracted from PBMCs. The collection involved drawing approximately 9 milliliters of peripheral blood into EDTA tubes. Arm-PCR of CDR3 regions and iRepertoire HTBI primers were used to build TCR beta libraries. In the original workflow: The identification of 62 TRBV and 14 TRBJ segments was made across samples. TCRdb processed the multiplex PCR reads anew with MiXCR; each CDR3 protein has one entry. These V and J calls are TCRdb output, not the study's own analysis. Here the sample spans 200,000 to 250,000 distinct CDR3 sequences, around 19% being singletons. This CDR3 has 15 amino acids. The V gene lost 2 bases and the J gene lost 3 bases, with 12 bases spanning the gap. Germline lookup yields CDR1 SGHAT and CDR2 FQNNGV.

The sequences come from peripheral blood mononuclear cells (PBMCs), collected at new diagnosis, from a patient treated with antithyroid drugs. The TCR was taken from a female donor with Graves disease. The chain is built from TRBV11-2 and TRBJ2-3; the D gene is possibly TRBD1 (6 bases). The CDR3: CASSLYRADTDTQYF. The DNA of the CDR3 is TGTGCCAGCAGCTTATACAGGGCTGATACAGATACGCAGTATTTT. The whole variable domain, filled in from reference TRBV11-2 and TRBJ2-3, reads EAGVAQSPRYKIIEKRQSVAFWCNPISGHATLYWYQQILGQGPKLLIQFQNNGVVDDSQLPKDRFSAERLKGVDSTLKIQPAKLEDSAVYLCASSLYRADTDTQYFGPGTRLTVL.